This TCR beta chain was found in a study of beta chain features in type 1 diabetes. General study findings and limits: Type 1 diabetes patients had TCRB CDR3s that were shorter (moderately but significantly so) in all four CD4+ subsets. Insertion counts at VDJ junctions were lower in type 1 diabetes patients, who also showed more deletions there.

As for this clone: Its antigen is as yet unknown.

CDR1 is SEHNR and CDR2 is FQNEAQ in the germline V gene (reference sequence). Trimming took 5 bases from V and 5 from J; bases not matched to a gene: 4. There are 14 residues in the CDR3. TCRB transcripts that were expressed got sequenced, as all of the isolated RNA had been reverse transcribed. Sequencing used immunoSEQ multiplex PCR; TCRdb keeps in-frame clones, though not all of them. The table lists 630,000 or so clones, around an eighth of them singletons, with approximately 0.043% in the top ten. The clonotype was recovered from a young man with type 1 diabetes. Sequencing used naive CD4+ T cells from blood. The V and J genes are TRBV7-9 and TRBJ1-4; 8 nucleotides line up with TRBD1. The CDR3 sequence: CASSIGQGNEKLFF. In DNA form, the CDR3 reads TGTGCCAGCAGCATCGGACAGGGAAATGAAAAACTGTTTTTT.